The next 28 T cell receptor beta chains were all read from a single sample in a study of identical twins. TCRdb analysed the 5' RACE reads with MiXCR anew, one entry per CDR3 protein. The sample contains more than 600,000 distinct CDR3 sequences, about 20% of which appear only once. These data are also associated with another study on T cells expressing NK-cell markers.

Material: PBMCs. The origin of the receptors is a woman younger than 35 in good health.

This clonotype appeared a few times. The chain recombines TRBV20-1 with TRBJ2-1; the match to TRBD2 covers 13 bases. Germline CDR1 DFQATT, CDR2 SNEGSKA (reference sequence). V was pared by 6 bases and J by 0 bases, with 8 bases of the junction left unmatched. This CDR3 is 17 amino acids long. CDR3 nucleotides: TGCAGTGCCCTTACTAGCGGGGGGGCCGGCTCCTACAATGAGCAGTTCTTC. As protein: CSALTSGGAGSYNEQFF.

This clonotype was detected a few times. The genes are TRBV20-1 and TRBJ2-3; 11 bases align to TRBD2. The CDR3 sequence is 14 residues long. The germline gives CDR1 DFQATT, CDR2 SNEGSKA (reference sequence). V lost 6 bases, J lost 4 bases, and 6 bases stayed unmatched. The CDR3 loop is CSADIAGGPDTQYF. CDR3 DNA: TGCAGTGCAGATATAGCGGGGGGGCCAGATACGCAGTATTTT.

Only a few counts were recorded for this clonotype. The rearrangement joins TRBV7-3 to TRBJ1-2; TRBD1 matches 7 bases. This CDR3 has 14 residues. The germline CDR1 and CDR2 sequences are SGHTA and FQGTGA. The J segment lost 6 bases and the V segment lost 4 bases, leaving 8 bases of the junction unmatched. CDR3 protein: CASSSTGTDNGYTF. In DNA, the CDR3 is TGTGCCAGCAGCTCCACCGGGACAGACAATGGCTACACCTTC. The whole variable domain, filled in from reference TRBV7-3 and TRBJ1-2, reads GAGVSQTPSNKVTEKGKYVELRCDPISGHTALYWYRQSLGQGPEFLIYFQGTGAADDSGLPNDRFFAVRPEGSVSTLKIQRTERGDSAVYLCASSSTGTDNGYTFGSGTRLTVV.

J is TRBJ1-6 and V is TRBV2; D might be TRBD1 (5 bases). The CDR3 totals 14 residues. CDR1 and CDR2 (germline): SNHLY, FYNNEI. Trimming took off 4 bases at V and 7 bases at J, with 11 bases between the two ends. The DNA of the CDR3 is TGTGCCAGCAGTGGCGTGACAGTGAATTCACCCCTCCACTTT. It codes for CASSGVTVNSPLHF.

In this sample, this clonotype turned up a few times. CDR3 in DNA: TGTGCCAGCAGTTCACAGGGATTCAATCAGCCCCAGCATTTT. It codes for CASSSQGFNQPQHF. The V gene is TRBV27, the J gene TRBJ1-5; perhaps TRBD1 as D (6 bases). The germline gives CDR1 MNHEY, CDR2 SMNVEV (reference sequence). This CDR3 is built from 14 residues. Between the trimmed V and J ends, which lost 4 bases and 3 bases, there was a span of 10 bases.

The J gene is TRBJ1-2, the V gene TRBV5-1; D might be TRBD1 (6 bases). The germline V gene has CDR1 SGHRS and CDR2 YFSETQ. The CDR3 has 15 residues. Trimming took 0 bases from V and 7 from J, leaving 16 bases between them. Here the CDR3 DNA reads TGCGCCAGCAGCTTGGGTTATAGGGGGGACGGTGGCTACACCTTC. Its protein is CASSLGYRGDGGYTF.

In its sample, this clonotype was seen a few times. V and J are TRBV14 and TRBJ1-1; D unresolved. The CDR3 consists of 13 residues. Germline lookup yields CDR1 SGHDN and CDR2 FVKESK. Trimming took off 4 bases at V and 8 bases at J, with 14 bases between the two ends. CDR3 sequence (DNA): TGTGCCAGCAGCCTGCTTCTAGGCTGGGAAGCTTTCTTT. Its protein is CASSLLLGWEAFF.

The chain combines TRBV5-1 with TRBJ2-3, with 9 bases matching TRBD1. The V and J ends lost 4 bases and 5 bases, in that order; junction bases with no gene match: 8. This CDR3 comprises 15 residues. CDR1 is SGHRS, CDR2 YFSETQ, per germline. CDR3 nucleotides: TGCGCCAGCAGCCCGGGACAGGGACAAGGAGATACGCAGTATTTT. It encodes CASSPGQGQGDTQYF.

This clonotype has more than one count but fewer than ten. The chain's CDR3 is CASSLTGADTEAFF. The CDR3 DNA reads as TGTGCCAGCAGTTTAACGGGGGCGGACACTGAAGCTTTCTTT. The genes are TRBV12-3 or TRBV12-4 and TRBJ1-1, with D perhaps TRBD1 (6 bases). The length of the CDR3 is 14 residues. V was trimmed by 2 bases and J by 3 bases, leaving 10 bases between them.

V usage is TRBV10-3 and J usage is TRBJ2-1, with 9 bases that match TRBD2. V trimming: 4 bases; J trimming: 5 bases; junction bases outside the gene matches: 9. Germline V gene sequence: CDR1 ENHRY, CDR2 SYGVKD. The CDR3 spans 16 residues. CDR3 nucleotide sequence: TGTGCCATCAGTGGACCCGGGACTAGCAAAAACAATGAGCAGTTCTTC. Translating it yields CAISGPGTSKNNEQFF.

V and J are TRBV20-1 and TRBJ2-1, with D maybe TRBD2 (6 bases). Germline V gene sequence: CDR1 DFQATT, CDR2 SNEGSKA (reference sequence). Deletions cut 3 bases from V and 3 bases from J, with 12 bases between. The length of the CDR3 is 14 residues. The CDR3 nucleotides are TGCAGTGCTAGTCTGAGGGGAGGCTACAATGAGCAGTTCTTC. This gives the protein CSASLRGGYNEQFF.

The CDR3 DNA is TGCGCCAGCAGCTCACAGGGGGCCGGGGAAGCTTTCTTT. Translated, it gives CASSSQGAGEAFF. V is TRBV4-3 and J is TRBJ1-1; 9 bases align to TRBD1. The CDR3 covers 13 residues. The germline V gene has CDR1 LGHNA and CDR2 YSLEER. The V segment lost 5 bases and the J segment 8 bases; nucleotides outside the gene matches: 6.

This clonotype has a handful of counts. The chain is built from TRBV12-3 or TRBV12-4 and TRBJ2-3; D remains unclear. Between the trimmed V and J ends, which lost 5 bases and 8 bases, there was a span of 17 bases. There are 14 residues in the CDR3. CDR3 bases: TGTGCCAGCAGTCCCCGCGGCCCAGTCGGTACGCAGTATTTT. The encoded protein is CASSPRGPVGTQYF.

This chain uses TRBV5-4 with TRBJ2-7; D is perhaps TRBD1 (6 bases). Germline V lookup: CDR1 SGHNT, CDR2 YYREEE (reference sequence). Deletions cut 2 bases from V and 5 bases from J, with 29 bases between. This CDR3 is 19 amino acids long. The CDR3 DNA reads TGTGCCAGCAGCTTAAGGACAGTGGTACTCAAACGGGGCTTAGACGAGCAGTACTTC. It is translated as CASSLRTVVLKRGLDEQYF.

This clonotype was observed a handful of times. The V gene is TRBV12-3 or TRBV12-4, the J gene TRBJ2-4; 8 bases match TRBD1. The CDR3 is 13 residues long. Trimming at V came to 4 bases and at J to 9 bases, leaving 5 bases not matched to a gene. In DNA form, the CDR3 reads TGTGCCAGCAGTTGGACAGGGTATGGCATTCAGTACTTC. It is translated as CASSWTGYGIQYF.

In its sample, this clonotype was seen a few times. The chain links TRBV20-1 to TRBJ1-1; tentatively, D is TRBD1 (6 bases). Germline assignment: CDR1 DFQATT and CDR2 SNEGSKA (reference sequence). The V end was cut by 3 bases, the J end by 2 bases, with 7 bases between. The length of the CDR3 is 12 residues. The CDR3 DNA sequence: TGCAGTGCTAGGGACAGCAACACTGAAGCTTTCTTT. Amino acids: CSARDSNTEAFF.

The chain has TRBV9 and TRBJ2-3, with 11 bases identical to TRBD2. Trimming at V came to 2 bases and at J to 5 bases, leaving 4 bases not matched to a gene. CDR3 size: 15 residues. Germline CDR1 SGDLS, CDR2 YYNGEE. The CDR3 nucleotides read TGTGCCAGCAGCGTTAGCGGGGGGGCTGGAGATACGCAGTATTTT. Translation gives CASSVSGGAGDTQYF.

V and J are TRBV5-4 and TRBJ2-1; D is possibly TRBD1 or TRBD2 (5 bases each). In germline, CDR1 is SGHNT, CDR2 YYREEE (reference sequence). The CDR3 is made up of 15 amino acids. Deletions cut 6 bases from V and 6 bases from J, with 19 bases between. The CDR3 sequence: CASTEPGRPSNEQFF. The CDR3 region has the DNA TGTGCCAGCACCGAACCGGGACGGCCTAGCAATGAGCAGTTCTTC. The full variable domain, in which reference TRBV5-4 and TRBJ2-1 provide the parts outside the CDR3, is ETGVTQSPTHLIKTRGQQVTLRCSSQSGHNTVSWYQQALGQGPQFIFQYYREEENGRGNFPPRFSGLQFPNYSSELNVNALELDDSALYLCASTEPGRPSNEQFFGPGTRLTVL.

This clonotype was counted between two and nine times. The CDR3 bases are TGTGCCAGCAGTTACTACTACGACTACAATGAGCAGTTCTTC. As protein: CASSYYYDYNEQFF. The J gene is TRBJ2-1, the V gene TRBV6-2 or TRBV6-3; D unclear. V was shortened by 1 base and J by 3 bases, with 7 bases between the two germline ends. The CDR3 extends over 14 amino acids. Germline V gene data show CDR1 as MNHEY and CDR2 as SVGEGT.

This clonotype was observed at least ten times. V and J are TRBV6-1 and TRBJ2-1; 9 bases line up with TRBD2. This CDR3 is built from 15 residues. CDR1 MNHNS and CDR2 SASEGT come from the germline V gene. V lost 6 bases, J lost 1 base, and 4 bases stayed unmatched. CDR3 amino acids: CASSPSGGSYNEQFF. The CDR3 nucleotides read TGTGCCAGCAGCCCGAGCGGGGGGTCCTACAATGAGCAGTTCTTC.

This clonotype was seen a handful of times. The CDR3 DNA reads TGTGCCAGCAGCTCGGGTGGGAGGAACAATCAGCCCCAGCATTTT. Its translation is CASSSGGRNNQPQHF. The chain joins TRBV7-9 to TRBJ1-5; D not certain. This CDR3 contains 15 residues. The V and J ends lost 4 bases and 3 bases respectively, with 13 bases between them. Per the germline V gene, CDR1 is SEHNR and CDR2 is FQNEAQ (reference sequence).

The chain links TRBV12-3 or TRBV12-4 to TRBJ2-7; maybe TRBD2 (6 bases). This CDR3 has 15 amino acids. The ends were cut back, 6 bases at V and 3 bases at J, with 18 bases in the middle. This CDR3 is CASSQGRNSLYEQYF. CDR3 nucleotides: TGTGCCAGCAGCCAAGGGAGGAACAGTCTCTACGAGCAGTACTTC.

This clonotype was seen more than once but under ten times. The chain employs TRBV2 and TRBJ2-7; 7 positions match TRBD1. Trimming took 7 bases from V and 0 from J; bases not matched to a gene: 6. Germline values: CDR1 SNHLY, CDR2 FYNNEI. The CDR3 runs 14 residues. The CDR3, as DNA: TGTGCCAGCAATGGACAGGACATCTCCTACGAGCAGTACTTC. Residues: CASNGQDISYEQYF.

The sample holds a few counts of this clonotype. The chain employs TRBV29-1 and TRBJ2-2, with D tentatively TRBD1 (5 bases). V lost 5 bases and J 1 base, leaving 11 bases between the germline ends. Germline V gene lookup returns CDR1 SQVTM and CDR2 ANQGSEA. This CDR3 has 14 amino acids. The CDR3 loop reads CSVLGDLNTGELFF. In DNA form, the CDR3 reads TGCAGCGTTCTAGGGGATCTGAACACCGGGGAGCTGTTTTTT.

This clonotype was counted between two and nine times. This chain uses TRBV5-1 with TRBJ2-5, with D perhaps assigned TRBD1 or TRBD2 (6 bases each). V shed 3 bases and J shed 1 base, with 10 bases lying between them. Per germline, CDR1 SGHRS and CDR2 YFSETQ. The CDR3 length is 14 residues. The CDR3 loop reads CASSWGAFQETQYF. The CDR3, as DNA: TGCGCCAGCAGCTGGGGGGCCTTCCAAGAGACCCAGTACTTC.

The gene calls are TRBV2 and TRBJ2-1; the D gene is possibly TRBD2 (6 bases). Between the trimmed V and J ends, which lost 6 bases and 0 bases, there was a span of 12 bases. In germline, CDR1 is SNHLY, CDR2 FYNNEI. CDR3 length equals 15 residues. The CDR3 here is CASRPGLYSYNEQFF. The CDR3 bases are TGTGCCAGCAGGCCGGGACTGTACTCCTACAATGAGCAGTTCTTC.

This clonotype has more than one count but fewer than ten. The chain is built from TRBV20-1 and TRBJ2-7; D not resolved. CDR1 and CDR2 (germline): DFQATT, SNEGSKA (reference sequence). The CDR3 consists of 13 residues. V was cut by 3 bases and J by 3 bases, with 12 bases left in between. The CDR3 sequence: CSASRRANYEQYF. The DNA of the CDR3 is TGCAGTGCTAGTCGTAGGGCGAACTACGAGCAGTACTTC.

V usage is TRBV7-2 and J usage is TRBJ2-7, with 8 positions matching TRBD2. The CDR3 is 14 amino acids. Trimming took 6 bases from V and 3 from J; bases not matched to a gene: 7. Germline CDR1 reads SGHTA; CDR2 reads FQGNSA. DNA for the CDR3: TGTGCCAGCAGTTCCGCCGGGACTAGCTACGAGCAGTACTTC. Encoded protein: CASSSAGTSYEQYF. The full variable domain, completed using reference TRBV7-2 and TRBJ2-7, is GAGVSQSPSNKVTEKGKDVELRCDPISGHTALYWYRQSLGQGLEFLIYFQGNSAPDKSGLPSDRFSAERTGGSVSTLTIQRTQQEDSAVYLCASSSAGTSYEQYFGPGTRLTVT.